The present T cell receptor (beta chain) was sequenced within a study of blood T cells in healthy people across ages. The overall study: In model experiments, template switching was able to capture about one barcoded beta molecule for every two T cells that were present. Study-level results: Per million T cells, TCR beta diversity dropped roughly linearly as age increased.

The CDR3 sequence is 13 residues long. Germline loops: CDR1 SNHLY, CDR2 FYNNEI. Trimming pared 8 bases from V and 2 bases from J, leaving 13 bases between. Combining a sample-barcoded 5' primer with a J-beta primer mix, a second PCR ran for roughly 7 to 12 cycles. In TCRdb, the 5' RACE reads were re-called with MiXCR into one record per CDR3 protein. Of 1.4 million or so distinct CDR3 sequences listed, 35% to 45% are singletons. As for this clonotype: Its matching antigen is unknown.

The chain employs TRBV2 and TRBJ2-7, with D maybe TRBD1 (6 bases). The sequenced sample was blood. This clonotype originated in a woman between 18 and 29 years old in good health. In nucleotides, the CDR3 is TGTGCCAGCGCTACAGGGTTAACCTACGAGCAGTACTTC. Residues: CASATGLTYEQYF.